A selection of T cell receptor beta chains follows, all from one sample in a study of PD-1 blockade in classical Hodgkin lymphoma. Here immunoSEQ multiplex PCR was the method, and the copy in TCRdb shows in-frame clones only, minus some. This sample has around 13,000 clones, with 88% found just once. The starting material was CD4+ T cells from blood, obtained before the fourth cycle of nivolumab. These receptors came from a human donor with classical Hodgkin lymphoma. Both conserved end residues are part of each CDR3. A D gene is named only where the DNA matches it firmly. A clone size is listed for some rows: how often the clone was seen (once, few, many), or a class if it is expanded.

clone size | D gene | J gene | V gene | CDR3 DNA | CDR3 protein
. | . | TRBJ2-4 | TRBV28 | TGTGCCAGCAGTTCGGAAAACATTCAGTACTTC | CASSSENIQYF
. | . | TRBJ2-1 | TRBV4-3 | TGCGCCAGCAGCCAACAAGATCGAGCTAAGAATGAGCAGTTCTTC | CASSQQDRAKNEQFF
. | . | TRBJ1-4 | TRBV18 | TGTGCCAGCTCACTGAATGAAAAACTGTTTTTT | CASSLNEKLFF
. | TRBD1 | TRBJ1-2 | TRBV5-1 | TGCGCCAGCAGATACGGGACAGGGAATGGCTACACCTTC | CASRYGTGNGYTF
once | TRBD2 | TRBJ2-7 | TRBV9 | TGTGCCAGCAGCCCGAGCCCCGGGACTAGCGGGTCTGCGTACGAGCAGTACTTC | CASSPSPGTSGSAYEQYF
. | . | TRBJ1-2 | TRBV27 | TGTGCCAGCAGGAGTACAGGTAGGGCTAACTATGGCTACACCTTC | CASRSTGRANYGYTF
. | . | TRBJ2-5 | TRBV28 | TGTGCCAGCAGGCATGAGACCCAGTACTTC | CASRHETQYF
. | TRBD1 | TRBJ1-6 | TRBV28 | TGTGCCAGTCTGGGACAGGGGTATTCACCCCTCCACTTT | CASLGQGYSPLHF
. | TRBD1 | TRBJ1-5 | TRBV6-4 | TGTGCCATTTCTACAGGGGGAGTAGGCAATCAGCCCCAGCATTTT | CAISTGGVGNQPQHF
. | . | TRBJ1-5 | TRBV9 | TGTGCCAGCAGCGAAGATAATAGCAATCAGCCCCAGCATTTT | CASSEDNSNQPQHF
. | . | TRBJ2-5 | TRBV5-1 | TGCGCCAGCAAAGATACGGGAGTGGAGACCCAGTACTTC | CASKDTGVETQYF
. | . | TRBJ1-6 | TRBV5-1 | TGCGCCAGCAGCCTTGACAGTCCACCTCTTAATTCACCCCTCCACTTT | CASSLDSPPLNSPLHF
. | TRBD1 | TRBJ1-2 | TRBV18 | TGTGCCAGCTCACCGGACAGGGTGCAAGGCTACACCTTC | CASSPDRVQGYTF
. | . | TRBJ1-2 | TRBV6-5 | TGTGCCAGCACCCCAGGGTCGGCAGGGGCCTATGGCTACACCTTC | CASTPGSAGAYGYTF
. | . | TRBJ2-5 | TRBV6-5 | TGTGCCAGCAGTTACGATTTCAGGGCCAGGCCGTACTTC | CASSYDFRARPYF
. | . | TRBJ1-2 | TRBV9 | TGTGCCAGCAGCGTAGGTTCCGGACCGAACTATGGCTACACCTTC | CASSVGSGPNYGYTF
. | . | TRBJ2-5 | TRBV27 | TGTGCCAGCAGTTTGGTATCCGGAGCCGAGACCCAGTACTTC | CASSLVSGAETQYF
. | . | TRBJ1-1 | TRBV23-1 | TGCGCCAGCAGTCAATCTGGCTTTAGGAACACTGAAGCTTTCTTT | CASSQSGFRNTEAFF
. | . | TRBJ1-3 | TRBV30 | TGTGCCTGGAGTATGGGAAGCTCTGGAAACACCATATATTTT | CAWSMGSSGNTIYF